This entry is about one TCR beta chain. This CDR3 contains 17 residues. Germline trimming cut 4 bases from V and 5 bases from J; bases unmatched to any gene: 14. CDR1 and CDR2 (germline): SGDLS, YYNGEE. This specimen belongs to a study of T cell responses to AZD1222 COVID-19 vaccine. Clones were read by immunoSEQ multiplex PCR, and TCRdb kept only the in-frame ones, dropping some. The profile shows a few hundred thousand clones, 93% of them singletons. This material consisted of peripheral blood, taken on day 0 of AZD1222 vaccination. The TCR sequence derives from an adult in good health. The rearrangement joins TRBV9 to TRBJ1-4; 7 bases line up with TRBD1. The CDR3 sequence: CASSSGEGAAGNEKLFF. The CDR3, as DNA: TGTGCCAGCAGCTCCGGGGAGGGGGCAGCGGGAAATGAAAAACTGTTTTTT.